This entry describes one TCR beta chain. Its cognate antigen has yet to be identified. Base qualities are not at hand, and no much larger clone is one base apart. From cysteine to phenylalanine, the CDR3 is 16 amino acids long. Kept here is only the CDR3 DNA, which spans 48 bases and is read in frame from base 1. Trimming takes 1 base from V and 0 bases from J, and the germline ends sit 11 bases apart. Taken from the germline V gene, the CDR1 and CDR2 loops are SGHVS and FQNEAQ. The source of the sample is a study of blood T cell repertoires in COVID-19 (dated by TCRdb to 2018 to 2020). Some background on the complete study: The collaborator samples originated in the United States, Italy and Spain and spanned the acute and convalescent phases of COVID-19. Samples came from the ongoing ImmuneRACE study (first 160 participants) plus 1,254 subjects from 6 global collaborators. The material from the prospective study consisted of cDNA or gDNA derived from T cells, B-cell-depleted T cells, or PBMCs. The sample metadata nearly always contained a de-identified subject ID, COVID-19 status, age in years and sex. Where HLA class I and class II types were available, the types were taken from metadata supplied by the sample provider, not from assay-based typing. The repertoires were made available in a free public database intended to serve as a resource for research on the immune response to SARS-CoV-2. The dataset comprised deeply sampled blood TCRbeta repertoires from subjects exposed to, actively infected with, or recovered from COVID-19.

TCRbeta CDR3 regions were amplified from genomic DNA using the immunoSEQ Assay, a bias-controlled multiplex PCR. Concerning the study's data processing: The number of nucleated cells in each sample was estimated from the amplification of reference gene primers within the assay. To quantify the absolute abundance of each unique TCRbeta CDR3 rearrangement, sequence reads were collapsed and filtered. For each sample, productive Simpson clonality was calculated by taking the square root of Simpson's diversity index across productive rearrangements. The table was pulled from immuneACCESS by TCRdb, which kept in-frame rearrangements only. Such tables lose some clones; where checked, under half of the loss comes from unresolved V genes, and the rest has no known cause. V and J calls and clone size are given by that table; D and trimming were obtained from the DNA. For this sample there are hundreds of thousands of clones; around 89% appear just once. The ten largest account for less than 0.9% of the sample.

Enrolling through a virtual design, the prospective study's participants ranged in age from roughly 18 to 100 years and lived across 20 to 25 United States geographic areas. To assign participants to cohorts, the prospective study relied on clinical history that participants themselves reported in a screening survey and a study questionnaire. A participant counted as exposed if, within 2 weeks of entering the study, that participant had been in contact with someone who had a PCR-confirmed or clinician-diagnosed COVID-19 case. In the prospective study, mobile phlebotomists collected whole blood, serum and a nasopharyngeal or oropharyngeal swab from each participant. Over a roughly two-month period, participants in the prospective study had the option of providing additional blood draws and questionnaires. Blood samples from the prospective study were shipped frozen or at room temperature prior to DNA extraction.

Results the study describes overall, beyond this receptor: The quantity of clinical and demographic metadata differed by source and by participant and was supplied without curation.

Sequencing was done on a sample of PBMCs or T cells enriched from blood (not recorded which). This receptor chain uses TRBV7-8 and TRBJ2-3, with the D gene not clear enough to name. The TCR sequence derives from a man aged 45-65 years who had been exposed to COVID-19. The encoded CDR3 is CASSLVTGISTDTQYF. The sequenced DNA is TGTGCCAGCAGCTTAGTGACGGGTATAAGCACAGATACGCAGTATTTT.